Listed below are T cell receptor beta chains from one sample, sequenced in a study of identical twins. In TCRdb, the 5' RACE reads were re-called with MiXCR into one record per CDR3 protein. Here the sample spans approximately 500,000 distinct CDR3 sequences, 24% being singletons. The same data also contributed to another study, on T cells expressing NK-cell markers.

The material sequenced was CD4+ T cells sorted from blood. These receptors were taken from a woman between 18 and 30 years old in good health. Both conserved end residues are part of each CDR3. D genes are given only for firm matches. Rows give clone size only sometimes, using once, few, many, or a class for an expanded clone.

clone_size	d_call	j_call	v_call	cdr3_nt	cdr3_aa
.	.	TRBJ1-1	TRBV18	TGTGCCAGCTCACAGACAGTCAGTTCCGCTTTCTTT	CASSQTVSSAFF
.	.	TRBJ1-1	TRBV2	TGTGCCAGCAGTGTTCGGTTGGCGGGGGACACTGAAGCTTTCTTT	CASSVRLAGDTEAFF
.	.	TRBJ1-4	TRBV6-1	TGTGCCAGCAAACCCGGGACGGTCAATGAAAAACTGTTTTTT	CASKPGTVNEKLFF
.	TRBD1	TRBJ1-4	TRBV29-1	TGCAGCGTCTCGGACAGGGGGAATACTAATGAAAAACTGTTTTTT	CSVSDRGNTNEKLFF
.	.	TRBJ1-2	TRBV7-9	TGTGCCGGCTCGATGGGACGGGACTATGGCTACACCTTC	CAGSMGRDYGYTF
.	.	TRBJ2-7	TRBV11-2	TGTGCCAGCTCAGGCGGGGACCCTAGGAAGCAGTACTTC	CASSGGDPRKQYF
few	.	TRBJ1-1	TRBV6-6	TGTGCCAGCACCCAGCGGGACACTGAAGCTTTCTTT	CASTQRDTEAFF
.	.	TRBJ1-1	TRBV9	TGTGCCAGCAGCGTAGCTTTCGGGACTTCGACTGAAGCTTTCTTT	CASSVAFGTSTEAFF
.	.	TRBJ1-3	TRBV3-1	TGTGCCAGCAGTTTCGGACAGCTCTCTGGAAACACCATATATTTT	CASSFGQLSGNTIYF
few	.	TRBJ2-1	TRBV13	TGTGCCAGCAGCTTTCGCCCTAGGGGGGATGAGCAGTTCTTC	CASSFRPRGDEQFF
few	TRBD2	TRBJ2-3	TRBV12-3/TRBV12-4	TGTGCCAGCAGCGAAACCGGGACTAGGTCGTCTGATACGCAGTATTTT	CASSETGTRSSDTQYF
few	TRBD1	TRBJ2-5	TRBV5-1	TGCGCCAGCAGCATAGGACAGGGAGAGACCCAGTACTTC	CASSIGQGETQYF
few	.	TRBJ1-5	TRBV3-1	TGTGCCAGCAGCAGGTCGGACAGCAATCAGCCCCAGCATTTT	CASSRSDSNQPQHF
.	.	TRBJ1-6	TRBV5-1	TGCGCCAGCAGCTTGAAGGGGACAAGCTCCTATAATTCACCCCTCCACTTT	CASSLKGTSSYNSPLHF